This T cell receptor beta chain was captured by sequencing in a study of T cell changes during pregnancy in multiple sclerosis. CDR3 length: 15 residues. Germline V CDR1 and CDR2: SGHTA, FQGNSA. Trimming removed 5 bases at V and 8 bases at J, with 16 bases between. Method: immunoSEQ multiplex PCR; TCRdb's copy keeps in-frame clones and lacks some. The data hold more than 75,000 clones, with over 85% observed a single time. This sequence joins TRBV7-2 and TRBJ1-6; the D is unclear. This TCR was sampled from a female donor with multiple sclerosis, enrolled in a pregnancy study. The material sequenced was peripheral blood, taken in the first trimester of pregnancy. CDR3 sequence reads: CASSPVSTRDSPLHF. The DNA for the CDR3 is TGTGCCAGCAGCCCAGTTAGCACCCGAGATTCACCCCTCCACTTT. The full variable domain, its missing parts supplied by reference TRBV7-2 and TRBJ1-6, is GAGVSQSPSNKVTEKGKDVELRCDPISGHTALYWYRQSLGQGLEFLIYFQGNSAPDKSGLPSDRFSAERTGGSVSTLTIQRTQQEDSAVYLCASSPVSTRDSPLHFGNGTRLTVT.